This is a list of T cell receptor beta chains from one sample in a study of blood T cells in healthy people across ages. TCRdb ran MiXCR on the 5' RACE reads and lists one entry per CDR3 protein. The sample holds about 1.4 million distinct CDR3 sequences, roughly 60% seen once. Sample: blood. These receptors originate from a man between 18 and 35 years old in good health. CDR3s include the opening cysteine and the closing phenylalanine or tryptophan. D genes are given only for firm matches. Some rows mark clone size as missing; the rest say once, few, many or name a class of expanded clone.

d_gene	abundance	v_gene	j_gene	CDR3aa	CDR3nt
-	-	TRBV5-5	TRBJ2-7	CASSAHRAQYEQYF	TGTGCCAGCAGCGCTCACAGGGCCCAGTACGAGCAGTACTTC
TRBD1	once	TRBV6-1	TRBJ2-7	CASKTGGSNEQYF	TGTGCCAGCAAAACAGGGGGGAGTAACGAGCAGTACTTC
TRBD2	-	TRBV5-6	TRBJ2-4	CASSFLRGARGAKNIQYF	TGTGCCAGCAGCTTCTTGCGGGGGGCCCGGGGGGCCAAAAACATTCAGTACTTC
TRBD1	-	TRBV7-9	TRBJ2-7	CASSLSKGAGREQYF	TGTGCCAGCAGCTTATCTAAGGGGGCAGGTCGCGAGCAGTACTTC
-	-	TRBV29-1	TRBJ2-2	CSVRETGNTGELFF	TGCAGCGTCCGAGAGACCGGGAACACCGGGGAGCTGTTTTTT
TRBD2	-	TRBV20-1	TRBJ2-1	CSASLGGSRYNEQFF	TGCAGTGCTAGTCTAGGCGGGAGTCGCTACAATGAGCAGTTCTTC
-	-	TRBV6-2/TRBV6-3	TRBJ2-7	CASSYGVAFYEQYF	TGTGCCAGCAGTTATGGGGTAGCATTCTACGAGCAGTACTTC
-	-	TRBV11-2	TRBJ2-3	CASSLAFSGNTQYF	TGTGCCAGCAGCTTAGCCTTCTCCGGGAATACGCAGTATTTT
TRBD1	few	TRBV6-5	TRBJ2-7	CASSYLRQGTYEQYF	TGTGCCAGCAGTTACCTCAGACAGGGTACCTACGAGCAGTACTTC
TRBD1	-	TRBV5-1	TRBJ2-7	CASSLSGGTDYNEQYF	TGCGCCAGCAGCTTGAGCGGTGGGACAGACTACAATGAGCAGTACTTC
TRBD2	once	TRBV5-1	TRBJ2-3	CASNLRGTSGGARSLTDTQYF	TGCGCCAGCAATCTTCGAGGGACTAGCGGGGGGGCCAGGTCCCTCACAGATACGCAGTATTTT
TRBD2	few	TRBV9	TRBJ2-1	CASSVAPRGDNEQFF	TGTGCCAGCAGCGTAGCCCCCCGGGGGGACAATGAGCAGTTCTTC
-	few	TRBV30	TRBJ2-1	CAWSDANEQFF	TGTGCCTGGAGTGATGCCAATGAGCAGTTCTTC
TRBD2	-	TRBV5-1	TRBJ2-4	CASSLGLAGVSKSIQYF	TGCGCCAGCAGCTTGGGCCTAGCGGGAGTCAGCAAAAGCATTCAGTACTTC
-	-	TRBV2	TRBJ1-4	CASSPSVRGPNEKLFF	TGTGCCAGCAGCCCCTCCGTCAGGGGCCCTAATGAAAAACTGTTTTTT
-	-	TRBV4-1	TRBJ2-7	CASNPLWRGPYEQYF	TGCGCCAGCAACCCCCTCTGGCGGGGCCCCTACGAGCAGTACTTC
-	-	TRBV6-2/TRBV6-3	TRBJ1-5	CASGLTGYNQPQHF	TGTGCCAGCGGTCTGACGGGGTACAATCAGCCCCAGCATTTT
-	-	TRBV7-9	TRBJ2-7	CASSQRQQGAVYEQYF	TGTGCCAGCAGCCAGAGACAGCAAGGGGCCGTCTACGAGCAGTACTTC
-	-	TRBV6-5	TRBJ2-7	CASSYGGTKPPYEQYF	TGTGCCAGCAGTTACGGAGGGACAAAACCTCCCTACGAGCAGTACTTC
-	-	TRBV20-1	TRBJ2-3	CSALQGGDTQYF	TGCAGTGCCCTCCAGGGAGGCGATACGCAGTATTTT
-	few	TRBV7-9	TRBJ1-2	CASQTGRGYTF	TGTGCCAGCCAGACCGGGCGCGGCTACACCTTC
-	-	TRBV10-3	TRBJ2-7	CAISELSRDEQYF	TGTGCCATCAGTGAGTTAAGTAGAGACGAGCAGTACTTC
-	-	TRBV7-6	TRBJ2-5	CASSPALGEQYF	TGTGCCAGCAGCCCTGCTCTGGGGGAGCAGTACTTC
-	-	TRBV27	TRBJ2-1	CASSSPGPHEQFF	TGTGCCAGCAGTTCACCTGGACCCCATGAGCAGTTCTTC
TRBD1	-	TRBV20-1	TRBJ2-5	CSARKGADETQYF	TGCAGTGCTAGGAAGGGGGCGGATGAGACCCAGTACTTC
-	few	TRBV9	TRBJ2-7	CASSVESLPNEQYF	TGTGCCAGCAGCGTAGAAAGCTTACCCAACGAGCAGTACTTC
TRBD1	few	TRBV27	TRBJ1-4	CASRTYRGGEKLFF	TGTGCCAGCAGAACCTACAGGGGTGGTGAAAAACTGTTTTTT
-	-	TRBV27	TRBJ1-1	CASTSRGNGTEAFF	TGTGCCAGCACCTCTCGGGGGAATGGGACTGAAGCTTTCTTT
-	few	TRBV25-1	TRBJ2-5	CASSESTRWEETQYF	TGTGCCAGCAGTGAATCGACTAGATGGGAGGAGACCCAGTACTTC
-	-	TRBV5-6	TRBJ2-7	CASSAGSGYLLYEQYF	TGTGCCAGCAGCGCCGGCTCAGGCTATCTTCTCTACGAGCAGTACTTC
-	-	TRBV9	TRBJ1-4	CASSGGDGNEKLFF	TGTGCCAGCAGCGGAGGGGACGGGAATGAAAAACTGTTTTTT
TRBD1	-	TRBV6-5	TRBJ2-7	CASSINRDRYEQYF	TGTGCCAGCAGTATAAACCGGGACAGATACGAGCAGTACTTC
-	few	TRBV20-1	TRBJ2-7	CSASLGTWEYEQYF	TGCAGTGCTAGTCTCGGGACTTGGGAATACGAGCAGTACTTC
TRBD1	-	TRBV12-3/TRBV12-4	TRBJ2-1	CASSARDRYNEQFF	TGTGCCAGCAGTGCCCGGGACAGATACAATGAGCAGTTCTTC
-	few	TRBV29-1	TRBJ1-2	CSAERGEANYGYTF	TGCAGCGCCGAACGGGGAGAAGCTAACTATGGCTACACCTTC
TRBD1	-	TRBV28	TRBJ1-1	CASSGGTGNTEAFF	TGTGCCAGCAGTGGGGGGACAGGGAACACTGAAGCTTTCTTT
-	-	TRBV28	TRBJ2-3	CASSSTAATDTQYF	TGTGCCAGCAGTTCCACAGCGGCCACAGATACGCAGTATTTT
-	-	TRBV5-1	TRBJ1-1	CASSPDTGTEAFF	TGCGCCAGCAGCCCGGACACCGGGACAGAAGCTTTCTTT
-	few	TRBV10-3	TRBJ1-6	CANPGENSNSPLHF	TGTGCAAATCCGGGCGAGAATTCCAATTCACCCCTCCACTTT
-	few	TRBV19	TRBJ1-5	CASKGVGNQPQHF	TGTGCCAGTAAAGGGGTCGGCAATCAGCCCCAGCATTTT
TRBD1	many	TRBV4-3	TRBJ2-6	CASSRDSSSGANVLTF	TGCGCCAGCAGCCGGGACAGCTCCTCTGGGGCCAACGTCCTGACTTTC
-	-	TRBV25-1	TRBJ1-2	CASSYTNPPTGTHYGYTF	TGTGCCAGCAGTTATACCAACCCACCCACAGGGACCCACTATGGCTACACCTTC
-	few	TRBV29-1	TRBJ2-5	CSVVPETQYF	TGCAGCGTTGTCCCAGAGACCCAGTACTTC
TRBD2	few	TRBV15	TRBJ2-7	CATSHLLVLLGLAGPYEQYF	TGTGCCACCAGCCACTTATTGGTCCTCTTGGGACTAGCGGGCCCCTACGAGCAGTACTTC
-	-	TRBV2	TRBJ2-1	CASSVGLASYNEQFF	TGTGCCAGCAGTGTAGGACTGGCCTCCTACAATGAGCAGTTCTTC
-	-	TRBV6-1	TRBJ1-5	CASSGRDGDSNQPQHF	TGTGCCAGCAGTGGCCGGGACGGAGATAGCAATCAGCCCCAGCATTTT
TRBD1	once	TRBV5-5	TRBJ1-2	CASSFLRDRGSGYTF	TGTGCCAGCAGCTTCCTCCGGGACAGGGGGAGTGGCTACACCTTC
TRBD1	-	TRBV7-2	TRBJ2-1	CASSWGQAINEQFF	TGTGCCAGCAGCTGGGGACAGGCAATTAATGAGCAGTTCTTC
TRBD2	once	TRBV2	TRBJ2-3	CASSEGRELPETQYF	TGTGCCAGCAGTGAAGGGCGGGAGCTCCCAGAGACCCAGTATTTT
-	-	TRBV4-1	TRBJ2-5	CASSQDSRNFVGETQYF	TGCGCCAGCAGCCAGGATTCTAGGAACTTCGTCGGCGAGACCCAGTACTTC
TRBD1	-	TRBV5-1	TRBJ1-2	CASSLVGTGAAEIYGYTF	TGCGCCAGCAGCTTGGTAGGGACAGGGGCTGCCGAAATCTATGGCTACACCTTC
-	many	TRBV9	TRBJ2-3	CASSSTGDTQYF	TGTGCCAGCAGCTCCACCGGCGATACGCAGTATTTT
-	many	TRBV6-1	TRBJ2-6	CASSEEEGSGANVLTF	TGTGCCAGCAGTGAAGAGGAGGGGTCTGGGGCCAACGTCCTGACTTTC